This entry lists 24 T cell receptor beta chains sequenced from one sample in a study of PD-L1 blockade in urothelial cancer. Clones were read by immunoSEQ multiplex PCR, and TCRdb kept only the in-frame ones, dropping some. Of some 45,000 clones listed, 80% are singletons. Time point specified: pretreatment peripheral blood. The input for sequencing was PBMCs, taken around atezolizumab (anti-PD-L1) treatment. These receptors were collected from a man aged 60 to 75 with urothelial cancer.

The chain uses TRBV14 and TRBJ2-3; maybe TRBD2 (5 bases). The germline V gene has CDR1 SGHDN and CDR2 FVKESK. The CDR3 spans 11 residues. V lost 4 bases and J lost 6, with 5 bases in between. This chain's CDR3 is CASSRRDTQYF. The CDR3 coding sequence is TGTGCCAGCAGCCGGAGGGATACGCAGTATTTT.

The sample holds one count of this clone. This chain links TRBV11-2 with TRBJ2-5; TRBD2 matches 9 bases. The CDR3 spans 15 residues. Germline loops: CDR1 SGHAT, CDR2 FQNNGV. V trimming: 5 bases; J trimming: 5 bases; junction bases outside the gene matches: 9. The CDR3, as DNA: TGTGCCAGCAGCCCAGTGGCGGGGGGGCTTGAGACCCAGTACTTC. It is translated as CASSPVAGGLETQYF.

This chain joins TRBV28 and TRBJ2-7; TRBD2 matches at 8 bases. Germline CDR1 and CDR2: MDHEN and SYDVKM. The V segment lost 6 bases and the J segment 4 bases; nucleotides outside the gene matches: 11. The CDR3 is 15 residues long. The CDR3 protein is CASSRKAGAPYEQYF. The CDR3, as DNA: TGTGCCAGCAGCAGGAAAGCGGGAGCTCCATACGAGCAGTACTTC.

The V call is TRBV9, the J call TRBJ2-2, with a weak D call TRBD1 (6 bases). This CDR3 contains 16 residues. V lost 4 bases to trimming and J lost 5 bases, with 18 bases between them. Germline lookup yields CDR1 SGDLS and CDR2 YYNGEE. CDR3 sequence: CASSFKTGITTGELFF. DNA of the CDR3: TGTGCCAGCAGCTTCAAGACAGGTATTACGACCGGGGAGCTGTTTTTT.

The V call is TRBV28, the J call TRBJ2-7; D gene ambiguous. This CDR3 comprises 14 residues. Looked up from germline, CDR1 is MDHEN and CDR2 is SYDVKM. V dropped 3 bases and J dropped 3 bases, with 12 bases sitting between them. The CDR3 DNA reads as TGTGCCAGCAGTTTTGGGCAGGTGGTCTACGAGCAGTACTTC. As protein: CASSFGQVVYEQYF. The entire variable domain, with the rest obtained from reference TRBV28 and TRBJ2-7, is as follows: DVKVTQSSRYLVKRTGEKVFLECVQDMDHENMFWYRQDPGLGLRLIYFSYDVKMKEKGDIPEGYSVSREKKERFSLILESASTNQTSMYLCASSFGQVVYEQYFGPGTRLTVT.

Only a few counts were recorded for this clone. V gene TRBV10-1 combines with J gene TRBJ2-5, with D perhaps TRBD2 (5 bases). The V gene lost 7 bases and the J gene lost 3 bases, with 9 bases spanning the gap. The CDR3 spans 12 residues. CDR1 and CDR2 (germline): WNHNN, SYGVQD (reference sequence). This chain's CDR3 is CASMDSKETQYF. The CDR3 DNA reads as TGCGCCAGCATGGACTCCAAAGAGACCCAGTACTTC.

The genes are TRBV2 and TRBJ2-7; no clear D. The CDR3 is made up of 14 amino acids. From germline, CDR1 is SNHLY and CDR2 FYNNEI. V lost 2 bases and J 0 bases, leaving 8 bases between the germline ends. The DNA for the CDR3 is TGTGCCAGCAGTGAAATCCCCGTCTCCTACGAGCAGTACTTC. Amino acid sequence: CASSEIPVSYEQYF.

The chain has TRBV2 and TRBJ1-5; tentatively, D is TRBD1 (5 bases). Germline CDR1 and CDR2: SNHLY and FYNNEI. The CDR3 loop spans 13 amino acids. Trimming left V 7 bases short and J 3 bases short, with 10 bases between. In DNA, the CDR3 is TGTGCCAGCACCCCGGGACTCAATCAGCCCCAGCATTTT. This codes for CASTPGLNQPQHF.

This sequence joins TRBV7-9 and TRBJ2-5; weak D call: TRBD2 (5 bases). Per the germline V gene, CDR1 is SEHNR and CDR2 is FQNEAQ (reference sequence). Trimming pared 3 bases from V and 1 base from J, leaving 9 bases between. The CDR3 totals 14 residues. The CDR3 bases are TGTGCCAGCAGCTTCCCGGGGTCCCAAGAGACCCAGTACTTC. This sequence encodes CASSFPGSQETQYF.

This clone has at least ten counts. V is TRBV7-9 and J is TRBJ1-5, with D uncertain. Germline-derived CDR1 and CDR2 are SEHNR and FQNEAQ (reference sequence). The CDR3 is 13 amino acids. V dropped 5 bases and J dropped 0 bases, with 5 bases sitting between them. For the CDR3, the DNA is TGTGCCAGCAGCCCAAATAGCAATCAGCCCCAGCATTTT. It yields the protein CASSPNSNQPQHF.

This chain joins TRBV4-3 and TRBJ1-2; D is ambiguous. CDR3 length: 16 amino acids. Germline V gene sequence: CDR1 LGHNA, CDR2 YSLEER. V dropped 0 bases and J dropped 3 bases, with 14 bases sitting between them. CDR3 sequence: CASSQERVGLYYGYTF. The CDR3 nucleotides read TGCGCCAGCAGCCAAGAGCGTGTCGGACTGTACTATGGCTACACCTTC.

The count of this clone is one. The chain is built from TRBV30 and TRBJ2-3; TRBD1 aligns across 7 bases. The CDR3 extends over 17 amino acids. The germline CDR1 and CDR2 sequences are GTSNPN and SVGIG (reference sequence). Trimming took 1 base from V and 2 from J; bases not matched to a gene: 12. The CDR3 here is CAWSEEGGFSATDTQYF. The CDR3 nucleotides read TGTGCCTGGAGTGAGGAAGGGGGCTTTTCCGCCACAGATACGCAGTATTTT.

The gene calls are TRBV5-6 and TRBJ1-4, with 9 bases fitting TRBD1. CDR3 length: 15 amino acids. After removal of 4 bases from V and 8 bases from J, the junction contained 9 bases not matched to a gene. CDR1 SGHDT and CDR2 YYEEEE come from the germline V gene. Here the CDR3 DNA reads TGTGCCAGCAGCGCCCCGGGACAGGGTGAGGAAAAACTGTTTTTT. It specifies CASSAPGQGEEKLFF.

The genes are TRBV9 and TRBJ2-5; D is perhaps TRBD2 (6 bases). This CDR3 has 13 residues. V lost 1 base and J lost 5, with 9 bases in between. The germline gives CDR1 SGDLS, CDR2 YYNGEE. Written as DNA, the CDR3 is TGTGCCAGCAGCGTATGGGACTGGGAGACCCAGTACTTC. It encodes CASSVWDWETQYF.

The chain carries TRBV6-4 and TRBJ2-7; 10 positions agree with TRBD1. Germline loops: CDR1 MRHNA, CDR2 SNTAGT. This CDR3 is 13 amino acids long. V lost 5 bases, J lost 3 bases, and 1 base stayed unmatched. CDR3 sequence reads: CASSRDRGYEQYF. The DNA of the CDR3 is TGTGCCAGCAGTCGGGACAGGGGCTACGAGCAGTACTTC.

DNA of the CDR3: TGTGCCAGCAGCTTAGGGGCTACATCCTACGAGCAGTACTTC. It translates to CASSLGATSYEQYF. The chain joins TRBV7-9 to TRBJ2-7; no clear D gene. The CDR3 sequence is 14 residues long. Germline assignment: CDR1 SEHNR and CDR2 FQNEAQ (reference sequence). V shed 1 base and J shed 1 base, with 8 bases lying between them.

The chain couples TRBV30 to TRBJ2-2; TRBD1 is a possible D gene (5 bases). Trimming removed 0 bases from V and 1 base from J, with 6 bases in between. The CDR3 loop spans 14 amino acids. Germline V lookup: CDR1 GTSNPN, CDR2 SVGIG (reference sequence). CDR3 loop: CAWSVTGNTGELFF. The CDR3 coding sequence is TGTGCCTGGAGTGTAACAGGGAACACCGGGGAGCTGTTTTTT.

The rearrangement joins TRBV5-1 to TRBJ1-2; 12 bases are a match to TRBD1. The CDR3 loop spans 13 amino acids. V lost 4 bases to trimming and J lost 9 bases; unmatched junction nucleotides: 4. Germline V lookup: CDR1 SGHRS, CDR2 YFSETQ. CDR3 protein: CASSPGQGASYTF. The DNA of the CDR3 is TGCGCCAGCAGCCCGGGACAGGGGGCAAGCTACACCTTC.

This clone has only a few counts. This chain connects TRBV7-2 to TRBJ2-1; TRBD2 matches 7 bases. The germline CDR1 and CDR2 sequences are SGHTA and FQGNSA. The CDR3 runs 15 residues. With V trimmed by 0 bases and J by 8 bases, 7 bases remained unmatched. DNA for the CDR3: TGTGCCAGCAGCTTAGCGGGAGGGCCGAGTCATGAGCAGTTCTTC. Translation gives CASSLAGGPSHEQFF.

V and J are TRBV11-2 and TRBJ2-3; D may be TRBD1 (6 bases). Germline V gene sequence: CDR1 SGHAT, CDR2 FQNNGV. The CDR3 runs to 15 residues. Trimming shortened V by 1 base and J by 3 bases, and 11 bases separated the two germline ends. The CDR3 coding sequence is TGTGCCAGCAGCTTAGTAGCAGGGGCAACAGATACGCAGTATTTT. The encoded protein is CASSLVAGATDTQYF.

The chain is built from TRBV28 and TRBJ2-3; the match to TRBD2 covers 10 bases. Germline-derived CDR1 and CDR2 are MDHEN and SYDVKM. The CDR3 runs 15 residues. With 5 bases clipped from V and 7 bases from J, the junction kept 9 bases outside the gene matches. This chain's CDR3 is CASSTSGASRNTQYF. Written as DNA, the CDR3 is TGTGCCAGCAGTACTAGCGGGGCCTCACGAAATACGCAGTATTTT.

The V gene is TRBV14, the J gene TRBJ1-2; a weak D match, TRBD1 (5 bases). The V and J ends lost 3 bases and 8 bases respectively, with 19 bases between them. Germline CDR1 and CDR2: SGHDN and FVKESK. CDR3 length: 15 residues. The CDR3 DNA reads as TGTGCCAGCAGCCAGGTCCGGACACCTTTGAAAGGCTACACCTTC. This encodes CASSQVRTPLKGYTF. Supplemented by reference TRBV14 and TRBJ1-2, the full variable domain reads EAGVTQFPSHSVIEKGQTVTLRCDPISGHDNLYWYRRVMGKEIKFLLHFVKESKQDESGMPNNRFLAERTGGTYSTLKVQPAELEDSGVYFCASSQVRTPLKGYTFGSGTRLTVV.

The chain carries TRBV18 and TRBJ2-5; D not resolved. The CDR3 consists of 13 residues. V lost 5 bases, J lost 2 bases, and 9 bases lay in between. Germline V gene sequence: CDR1 KGHSH, CDR2 LQKENI. The CDR3 loop reads CASSFAQQETQYF. The DNA for the CDR3 is TGTGCCAGCTCATTCGCCCAGCAAGAGACCCAGTACTTC. Combining the CDR3 with reference TRBV18 and TRBJ2-5 gives the whole variable domain NAGVMQNPRHLVRRRGQEARLRCSPMKGHSHVYWYRQLPEEGLKFMVYLQKENIIDESGMPKERFSAEFPKEGPSILRIQQVVRGDSAAYFCASSFAQQETQYFGPGTRLLVL.

The chain couples TRBV4-1 to TRBJ1-1, with D possibly matching TRBD1 (5 bases). CDR3 length: 14 residues. Trimming removed 3 bases from V and 6 bases from J, with 14 bases in between. Germline CDR1 MGHRA, CDR2 YSYEKL. The CDR3, as DNA: TGCGCCAGCAGCCAGGTGCGGGACGGCGCTGAAGCTTTCTTT. Its translation: CASSQVRDGAEAFF.